The 25 T cell receptor beta chains reported below all come from one sample, sequenced in a study of T cells expressing NK-cell markers. TCRdb derives one entry per CDR3 protein from the 5' RACE reads, leaving out DNA. This table holds over 150,000 distinct CDR3 sequences. Sequenced sample: blood T cells: a sorted CD56 or NKG2C T cell subset, CD4+ or CD8+ T cells, or bulk PBMC T cells (not recorded which). Every receptor here comes from a man aged 18 to 69 in good health.

The chain uses TRBV27 and TRBJ2-1; lacking DNA, the TRBD1 call made by TCRdb goes unchecked. CDR1 and CDR2 (germline): MNHEY, SMNVEV (reference sequence). The CDR3 length is 13 residues. This chain's CDR3 is CASSPGSGNEQFF.

The J gene is TRBJ2-1, the V gene TRBV13; the TCRdb call, TRBD1, lacks DNA for checking. The CDR3 spans 16 residues. CDR1 PRHDT and CDR2 FYEKMQ come from the germline V gene (reference sequence). The chain's CDR3 is CASTQGVAGAYNEQFF.

This sequence joins TRBV5-1 and TRBJ2-7; with no DNA, the TCRdb D assignment of TRBD1 cannot be verified. The CDR3 is 11 amino acids. Germline-derived CDR1 and CDR2 are SGHRS and YFSETQ. The CDR3: CASQGGNEQYF.

This chain connects TRBV13 to TRBJ2-7; TCRdb's D call of TRBD1 is untestable without DNA. Germline values: CDR1 PRHDT, CDR2 FYEKMQ (reference sequence). The CDR3 is made up of 15 amino acids. The chain's CDR3 is CASSLGGTGFSEQYF.

The J gene is TRBJ2-3, the V gene TRBV9; TCRdb lists TRBD2, though no DNA is available to test this call. The length of the CDR3 is 15 residues. Germline CDR1 and CDR2: SGDLS and YYNGEE. CDR3 amino acids: CASTEGPRGTDTQYF.

The chain recombines TRBV19 with TRBJ2-3; TCRdb reports TRBD2, a call that lacks DNA to check it against. CDR1 is LNHDA, CDR2 SQIVND, per germline (reference sequence). CDR3 length: 14 amino acids. The CDR3 reads CASSEGGGPDTQYF.

The genes are TRBV4-1 and TRBJ2-2; TCRdb designates TRBD1, a call that cannot be tested without DNA. The CDR3 is 17 amino acids. Germline V gene data show CDR1 as MGHRA and CDR2 as YSYEKL. CDR3 sequence: CASSPERDSLITGELFF.

The gene calls are TRBV7-9 and TRBJ2-1. Germline lookup yields CDR1 SEHNR and CDR2 FQNEAQ (reference sequence). The CDR3 length is 15 residues. CDR3 sequence reads: CASSYATSAHNEQFF.

The gene calls are TRBV20-1 and TRBJ2-3; lacking DNA, the TRBD1 call made by TCRdb goes unchecked. This CDR3 is 14 amino acids long. Germline CDR1 is DFQATT and CDR2 is SNEGSKA (reference sequence). CDR3 protein: CSARVYLQGDTQYF.

The J gene is TRBJ2-3, the V gene TRBV5-1; TCRdb calls TRBD1, which cannot be checked without DNA. The CDR3 runs to 15 residues. The germline CDR1 and CDR2 sequences are SGHRS and YFSETQ. The CDR3 spells CASSLAIGGIDTQYF.

V is TRBV5-1 and J is TRBJ1-1; TCRdb's D call, TRBD1, is unchecked because there is no DNA. CDR1 is SGHRS, CDR2 YFSETQ, per germline. The CDR3 contains 15 residues. The CDR3 sequence: CASSLVGTSNTEAFF.

V gene TRBV7-8 combines with J gene TRBJ2-1; TCRdb lists TRBD1, though no DNA is available to test this call. CDR1 SGHVS and CDR2 FQNEAQ come from the germline V gene. The CDR3 extends over 15 amino acids. CDR3 sequence reads: CASSLPGQGFAEQFF.

The chain employs TRBV12-5 and TRBJ1-1; without DNA, the TCRdb call of TRBD1 cannot be checked. Germline CDR1 LGHNT, CDR2 FRNRAP. The CDR3 is 13 residues long. The CDR3: CASGQGAHTEAFF.

CDR3 region: CASSPRGAHYGYTF. The V call is TRBV7-6, the J call TRBJ1-2; the TCRdb call, TRBD1, lacks DNA for checking. CDR1 and CDR2 from the germline V gene are SGHVS and FNYEAQ. CDR3 length equals 14 residues.

V and J are TRBV7-3 and TRBJ2-3; TCRdb's D gene call, TRBD1, goes unchecked for lack of DNA. The CDR3 covers 13 residues. Germline-derived CDR1 and CDR2 are SGHTA and FQGTGA. The CDR3: CASSSGGPDTQYF. The full variable domain, in which reference TRBV7-3 and TRBJ2-3 provide the parts outside the CDR3, is GAGVSQTPSNKVTEKGKYVELRCDPISGHTALYWYRQSLGQGPEFLIYFQGTGAADDSGLPNDRFFAVRPEGSVSTLKIQRTERGDSAVYLCASSSGGPDTQYFGPGTRLTVL.

This chain connects TRBV5-1 to TRBJ2-1; TCRdb designates TRBD1, a call that cannot be tested without DNA. In germline, CDR1 is SGHRS, CDR2 YFSETQ. CDR3 length equals 16 residues. The CDR3 is CASSLAGPPYYNEQFF.

CDR3 sequence: CATSDLTGVDQPQHF. The chain has TRBV24-1 and TRBJ1-5; the D gene TCRdb calls, TRBD1, cannot be checked with no DNA. Germline assignment: CDR1 KGHDR and CDR2 SFDVKD. The CDR3 sequence is 15 residues long.

The genes are TRBV5-5 and TRBJ1-3; lacking DNA, the TRBD1 call made by TCRdb goes unchecked. Germline V gives CDR1 SGHKS, CDR2 YYEKEE (reference sequence). This CDR3 region has 14 residues. The CDR3 loop is CASRGGTHGNTIYF.

V and J are TRBV6-5 and TRBJ2-5; checking the TCRdb D call of TRBD1 is not possible without DNA. Germline CDR1 reads MNHEY; CDR2 reads SVGAGI. The length of the CDR3 is 14 residues. The CDR3 sequence: CASSYIRGLETQYF.

This chain uses TRBV7-9 with TRBJ1-1. The CDR3 has 15 amino acids. Germline CDR1 is SEHNR and CDR2 is FQNEAQ (reference sequence). CDR3 protein: CASSSLAGRNTEAFF.

The chain couples TRBV24-1 to TRBJ1-4; TCRdb returns TRBD1, unconfirmable since there is no DNA. Per the germline V gene, CDR1 is KGHDR and CDR2 is SFDVKD. This CDR3 region has 16 residues. The CDR3 sequence: CATSEWNRGTGEKLFF.

The chain is built from TRBV2 and TRBJ2-7; without DNA, the TCRdb call of TRBD2 cannot be checked. The CDR3 loop spans 16 amino acids. In germline, CDR1 is SNHLY, CDR2 FYNNEI. This CDR3 reads CASSSPGLAGPYEQYF.

The chain uses TRBV2 and TRBJ2-1; TCRdb lists TRBD1, though no DNA is available to test this call. This CDR3 has 15 amino acids. Germline V gene sequence: CDR1 SNHLY, CDR2 FYNNEI. The CDR3 here is CASSGQESSYNEQFF.

This chain uses TRBV28 with TRBJ1-3. Germline lookup yields CDR1 MDHEN and CDR2 SYDVKM. This CDR3 comprises 11 residues. This CDR3 reads CASSSLGTIYF.

The rearrangement uses TRBV2 and TRBJ2-1; with no DNA, the TCRdb D assignment of TRBD1 cannot be verified. Per the germline V gene, CDR1 is SNHLY and CDR2 is FYNNEI. The length of the CDR3 is 12 residues. The CDR3 loop reads CASSDLDREQFF.